Below are 26 T cell receptor beta chains sequenced from a single sample in a study of regulatory and conventional T cells in RAG deficiency. The assay was immunoSEQ multiplex PCR, and TCRdb's table has in-frame clones only and misses some. Of approximately 46,000 clones in the sample, 80% to 90% were seen once. Genomic DNA came from blood conventional CD4+ T cells gated CD25-low CD127-high. This same sample was also taken into another study, of regulatory T cells. From that second work: Amplification used 52 TRBV primers and 13 TRBJ primers.

The sequencing sample was made of CD4+ effector T cells sorted from blood. These receptors all stem from a human donor in good health.

The genes are TRBV19 and TRBJ2-3; TRBD1 might be the D (6 bases). This CDR3 has 15 residues. The germline gives CDR1 LNHDA, CDR2 SQIVND (reference sequence). Trimming stripped 2 bases from V and 2 bases from J, with 11 bases between. CDR3 nucleotide sequence: TGTGCCAGTAGTATAAGGGGGATTTCCACAGATACGCAGTATTTT. Protein product: CASSIRGISTDTQYF.

V gene TRBV6-6 combines with J gene TRBJ2-7, with D possibly TRBD1 on 6 matching bases. Germline loops: CDR1 MNHNY, CDR2 SVGAGI (reference sequence). With 10 bases removed from V and 7 bases from J, the gap between germline ends came to 17 bases. CDR3 length: 12 amino acids. In DNA form, the CDR3 reads TGTGCCACCAGATTGGGGGCGGATGAGCAGTACTTC. Encoded protein: CATRLGADEQYF.

The chain employs TRBV11-3 and TRBJ2-1; no clear D gene. The CDR3 runs 15 residues. CDR1 is SGHNT, CDR2 YENEEA, per germline. Trimming cost V 5 bases and J 1 base, with 12 bases left between them. DNA of the CDR3: TGTGCCAGCAGCCTGGAACCTGGGTCCTACAATGAGCAGTTCTTC. Protein: CASSLEPGSYNEQFF. Full variable domain (missing parts from reference TRBV11-3 and TRBJ2-1): EAGVVQSPRYKIIEKKQPVAFWCNPISGHNTLYWYLQNLGQGPELLIRYENEEAVDDSQLPKDRFSAERLKGVDSTLKIQPAELGDSAVYLCASSLEPGSYNEQFFGPGTRLTVL.

A single count supports this clone. This chain connects TRBV7-2 to TRBJ1-2; 8 bases line up with TRBD1. Germline CDR1 SGHTA, CDR2 FQGNSA. The CDR3 is 15 residues long. The J segment lost 2 bases and the V segment lost 4 bases, leaving 6 bases of the junction unmatched. CDR3 sequence (DNA): TGTGCCAGCAGCTACGACAGGGGAGCCAACTATGGCTACACCTTC. It encodes CASSYDRGANYGYTF.

This chain's CDR3 is CASSLVVLTGTGANVLTF. The CDR3 DNA sequence: TGCGCCAGCAGCTTGGTGGTCTTAACAGGGACCGGGGCCAACGTCCTGACTTTC. The rearrangement joins TRBV5-1 to TRBJ2-6, with TRBD1 as a possible D gene (6 bases). The CDR3 runs to 18 residues. The germline CDR1 and CDR2 sequences are SGHRS and YFSETQ. Trimming cost V 0 bases and J 4 bases, with 17 bases left between them.

As DNA, the CDR3 is TGTGCCTGGAGTGTAAAGTCGGGGAACACCGGGGAGCTGTTTTTT. Residues: CAWSVKSGNTGELFF. The J gene is TRBJ2-2, the V gene TRBV30; the D is unclear. This CDR3 region has 15 residues. Germline V gene sequence: CDR1 GTSNPN, CDR2 SVGIG (reference sequence). V was pared by 0 bases and J by 1 base, with 9 bases between.

This chain connects TRBV7-9 to TRBJ2-5; D is possibly TRBD1 or TRBD2 (5 bases each). The CDR3 is 14 amino acids. The germline CDR1 and CDR2 sequences are SEHNR and FQNEAQ (reference sequence). V was trimmed by 5 bases and J by 5 bases, leaving 15 bases between them. CDR3 nucleotides: TGTGCCAGCAGCCTGGGGGTAGGGTTTGAGACCCAGTACTTC. Its translation: CASSLGVGFETQYF.

The CDR3 DNA follows: TGTGCCAGCAGTGAAGCGCTTCAGGCAGGGGCAATAGGAGAGACCCAGTACTTC. Protein product: CASSEALQAGAIGETQYF. The chain employs TRBV2 and TRBJ2-5; D might be TRBD1 (6 bases). Per germline, CDR1 SNHLY and CDR2 FYNNEI. The CDR3 runs 18 residues. V lost 0 bases and J 4 bases, leaving 21 bases between the germline ends.

This rearrangement joins TRBV4-1 to TRBJ1-5; D is unresolved. CDR1 is MGHRA and CDR2 is YSYEKL in the germline V gene. The CDR3 covers 17 residues. Trimming removed 0 bases at V and 2 bases at J, with 14 bases between. CDR3 residues: CASSQEVGLAGNQPQHF. The CDR3 coding sequence is TGCGCCAGCAGCCAAGAGGTGGGCCTAGCAGGCAATCAGCCCCAGCATTTT.

This chain links TRBV5-8 with TRBJ1-3; D might be TRBD1 (6 bases). This CDR3 region has 15 residues. V lost 2 bases, J lost 2 bases, and 11 bases lay in between. CDR1 and CDR2 (germline): SGHTS, YDEGEE. The CDR3 DNA sequence: TGTGCCAGCAGCTTAGGGCAGGGGCCTGGAAACACCATATATTTT. Its translation is CASSLGQGPGNTIYF.

This chain joins TRBV6-1 and TRBJ1-5; D perhaps matches TRBD1 (5 bases). The germline gives CDR1 MNHNS, CDR2 SASEGT. With 0 bases removed from V and 4 bases from J, the gap between germline ends came to 16 bases. There are 17 residues in the CDR3. CDR3 region: CASSEALWSGSNQPQHF. CDR3 DNA: TGTGCCAGCAGTGAAGCGCTCTGGTCAGGGTCGAATCAGCCCCAGCATTTT.

This clone was observed a single time. This rearrangement joins TRBV19 to TRBJ1-5, with 7 bases lining up with TRBD1. Germline V gene lookup returns CDR1 LNHDA and CDR2 SQIVND (reference sequence). This CDR3 has 14 amino acids. Trimming cost V 5 bases and J 4 bases; bases outside gene matches: 5. For the CDR3, the DNA is TGTGCCAGTAGTCCCGGGACAGTTAATCAGCCCCAGCATTTT. Encoded protein: CASSPGTVNQPQHF.

This chain uses TRBV25-1 with TRBJ2-2; D uncertain. The germline CDR1 and CDR2 sequences are MGHDK and SYGVNS. V dropped 3 bases and J dropped 1 base, with 6 bases sitting between them. The CDR3 sequence is 14 residues long. For the CDR3, the DNA is TGTGCCAGCAGTGACTGGTTGAACACCGGGGAGCTGTTTTTT. It is translated as CASSDWLNTGELFF.

V gene TRBV5-5 combines with J gene TRBJ2-1; no firm D call. V was pared by 1 base and J by 11 bases, with 10 bases between. This CDR3 is 12 amino acids long. The germline V gene has CDR1 SGHKS and CDR2 YYEKEE (reference sequence). CDR3: CASSLILNQQFF. Here the CDR3 DNA reads TGTGCCAGCAGCTTGATTCTAAACCAGCAGTTCTTC.

This clone has a single count. The genes are TRBV7-6 and TRBJ2-1; 7 bases agree with TRBD1. Germline-derived CDR1 and CDR2 are SGHVS and FNYEAQ. This CDR3 comprises 16 residues. After removal of 5 bases from V and 15 bases from J, the junction contained 22 bases not matched to a gene. CDR3 sequence: CASSPSRQGSPRDSFF. CDR3 sequence (DNA): TGTGCCAGCAGCCCCTCCAGACAGGGTTCCCCGCGAGATTCGTTCTTC.

This clone showed up just once. This rearrangement joins TRBV7-2 to TRBJ2-3; D perhaps matches TRBD2 (5 bases). The V gene's germline CDR1 is SGHTA and CDR2 FQGNSA. The CDR3 has 16 residues. With 1 base removed from V and 1 base from J, the gap between germline ends came to 12 bases. The CDR3 spells CASSLGYTGGTDTQYF. CDR3 sequence (DNA): TGTGCCAGCAGCTTAGGGTACACCGGGGGCACAGATACGCAGTATTTT.

This sequence joins TRBV11-2 and TRBJ1-6, with D tentatively TRBD1 (5 bases). Per germline, CDR1 SGHAT and CDR2 FQNNGV. The CDR3 sequence is 15 residues long. Deletions cut 5 bases from V and 2 bases from J, with 10 bases between. This CDR3 is CASSRRQTYNSPLHF. In DNA, the CDR3 is TGTGCCAGCAGCCGCAGACAGACCTATAATTCACCCCTCCACTTT. The variable domain in full, with the rest retrieved from reference TRBV11-2 and TRBJ1-6, is EAGVAQSPRYKIIEKRQSVAFWCNPISGHATLYWYQQILGQGPKLLIQFQNNGVVDDSQLPKDRFSAERLKGVDSTLKIQPAKLEDSAVYLCASSRRQTYNSPLHFGNGTRLTVT.

The chain recombines TRBV5-4 with TRBJ2-2; possibly TRBD1 for D (6 bases). V lost 0 bases, J lost 3 bases, and 6 bases lay in between. Per the germline V gene, CDR1 is SGHNT and CDR2 is YYREEE (reference sequence). This CDR3 is 14 amino acids long. Written as DNA, the CDR3 is TGTGCCAGCAGCTTGGGGACAGACACCGGGGAGCTGTTTTTT. This gives the protein CASSLGTDTGELFF.

The chain carries TRBV6-1 and TRBJ1-6; no definite D call. Germline V gives CDR1 MNHNS, CDR2 SASEGT. The V end was cut by 2 bases, the J end by 6 bases, with 2 bases between. The CDR3 contains 12 residues. For the CDR3, the DNA is TGTGCCAGCAGTGAATTTAATTCACCCCTCCACTTT. As protein: CASSEFNSPLHF.

The chain links TRBV28 to TRBJ1-6; no definite D call. Germline loops: CDR1 MDHEN, CDR2 SYDVKM. The ends were cut back, 3 bases at V and 0 bases at J, with 9 bases in the middle. The CDR3 spans 16 residues. In DNA form, the CDR3 reads TGTGCCAGCAGTTTCTTGGGTAGCTCCTATAATTCACCCCTCCACTTT. As protein: CASSFLGSSYNSPLHF.

The V call is TRBV6-1, the J call TRBJ2-1, with D possibly matching TRBD1 (7 bases). The CDR3 is 14 amino acids. The germline V gene encodes CDR1 MNHNS and CDR2 SASEGT. Trimming removed 7 bases from V and 7 bases from J, with 17 bases in between. CDR3 residues: CASTGGMSTNEQFF. CDR3 sequence (DNA): TGTGCCAGCACAGGGGGGATGAGTACTAATGAGCAGTTCTTC.

The chain uses TRBV9 and TRBJ2-5; 9 bases agree with TRBD2. The trim removed 3 bases at V and 5 bases at J, leaving 8 bases unmatched. Germline V CDR1 and CDR2: SGDLS, YYNGEE. CDR3 length: 15 residues. CDR3 DNA: TGTGCCAGCAGCGCCAGGTTAGCGGGAGAGGAGACCCAGTACTTC. It specifies CASSARLAGEETQYF.

This clone was seen a few times. At one boundary the junction diverges from the germline segment, which might be a read error. The V gene is TRBV6-5, the J gene TRBJ2-7; 7 bases are shared with TRBD2. This CDR3 is 11 amino acids long. Looked up from germline, CDR1 is MNHEY and CDR2 is SVGAGI. CDR3 in DNA: TGTGCCAGTAGTTGGACTAGCGAGCAGTACTTC. It is translated as CASSWTSEQYF.

This sequence joins TRBV19 and TRBJ2-7; D may correspond to TRBD1 or TRBD2 (5 bases each). This CDR3 has 16 amino acids. Trimming stripped 3 bases from V and 0 bases from J, with 15 bases between. Germline V gene lookup returns CDR1 LNHDA and CDR2 SQIVND (reference sequence). The CDR3 DNA sequence: TGTGCCAGTAGTATGGACCGGGACCTCAGCTCCTACGAGCAGTACTTC. Its protein is CASSMDRDLSSYEQYF.

The rearrangement links TRBV5-1 to TRBJ2-7; D is possibly TRBD1 (6 bases). The CDR3 is made up of 14 amino acids. The germline V gene has CDR1 SGHRS and CDR2 YFSETQ. V shed 6 bases and J shed 0 bases, with 13 bases lying between them. CDR3 nucleotides: TGCGCCAGCACCATGGACAGCTCCTCCTACGAGCAGTACTTC. It specifies CASTMDSSSYEQYF.

This clone was recorded once. The CDR3 spells CASSELRGHTQYF. The CDR3 region has the DNA TGTGCCAGCAGTGAACTACGGGGGCATACGCAGTATTTT. V and J are TRBV2 and TRBJ2-3, with D possibly called TRBD1 or TRBD2 (6 bases each). The V end was cut by 2 bases, the J end by 7 bases, with 10 bases between. CDR3 length: 13 amino acids. Germline CDR1 SNHLY, CDR2 FYNNEI.